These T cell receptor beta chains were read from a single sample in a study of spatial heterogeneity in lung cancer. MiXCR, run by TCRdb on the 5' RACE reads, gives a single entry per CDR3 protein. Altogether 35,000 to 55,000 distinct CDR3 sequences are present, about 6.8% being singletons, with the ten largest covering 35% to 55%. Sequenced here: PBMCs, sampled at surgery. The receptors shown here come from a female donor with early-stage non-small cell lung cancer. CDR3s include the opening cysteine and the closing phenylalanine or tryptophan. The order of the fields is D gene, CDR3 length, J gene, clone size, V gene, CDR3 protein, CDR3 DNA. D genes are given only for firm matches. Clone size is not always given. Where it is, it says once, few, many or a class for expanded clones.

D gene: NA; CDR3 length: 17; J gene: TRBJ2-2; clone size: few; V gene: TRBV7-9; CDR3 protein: CASSSGQANTNTGELFF; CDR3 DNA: TGTGCCAGCAGCTCAGGCCAAGCGAATACAAACACCGGGGAGCTGTTTTTT
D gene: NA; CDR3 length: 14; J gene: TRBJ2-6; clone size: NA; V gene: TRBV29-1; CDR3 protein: CSVQGSSGANVLTF; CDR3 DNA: TGCAGCGTTCAGGGCAGCTCTGGGGCCAACGTCCTGACTTTC
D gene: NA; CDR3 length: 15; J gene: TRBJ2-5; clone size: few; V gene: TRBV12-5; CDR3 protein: CASGFGQSPSETQYF; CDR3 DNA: TGTGCTAGTGGTTTTGGGCAGTCTCCTTCAGAGACCCAGTACTTC
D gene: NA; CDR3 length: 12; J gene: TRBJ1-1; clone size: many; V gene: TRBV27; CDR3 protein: CASSSAYGEAFF; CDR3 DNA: TGTGCCAGCAGTTCAGCATACGGGGAAGCTTTCTTT
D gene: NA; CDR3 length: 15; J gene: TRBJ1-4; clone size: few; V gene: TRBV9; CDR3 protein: CASSVRGATNEKLFF; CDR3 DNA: TGTGCCAGCAGCGTTCGGGGGGCGACTAATGAAAAACTGTTTTTT
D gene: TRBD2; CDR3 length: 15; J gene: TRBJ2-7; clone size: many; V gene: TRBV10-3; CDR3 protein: CAISELAVTPGEQYF; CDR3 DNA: TGTGCCATCAGTGAACTAGCGGTGACCCCCGGAGAGCAGTACTTC
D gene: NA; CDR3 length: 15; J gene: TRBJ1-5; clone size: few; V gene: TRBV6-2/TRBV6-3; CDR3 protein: CASIDDGTSNQPQHF; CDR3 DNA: TGTGCCAGCATAGATGACGGGACAAGCAATCAGCCCCAGCATTTT
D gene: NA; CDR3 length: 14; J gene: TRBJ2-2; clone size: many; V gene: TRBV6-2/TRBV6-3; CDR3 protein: CASITGGRTGELFF; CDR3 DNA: TGTGCCAGCATAACCGGGGGTCGAACCGGGGAGCTGTTTTTT
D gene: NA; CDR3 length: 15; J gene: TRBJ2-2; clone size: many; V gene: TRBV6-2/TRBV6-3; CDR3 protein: CASSYGEGDYGELFF; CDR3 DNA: TGTGCCAGCAGTTATGGAGAGGGCGACTACGGGGAGCTGTTTTTT
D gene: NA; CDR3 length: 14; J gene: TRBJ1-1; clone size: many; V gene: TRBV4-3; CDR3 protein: CASSQDGGPFEAFF; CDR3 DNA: TGCGCCAGCAGCCAAGACGGCGGCCCTTTTGAAGCTTTCTTT
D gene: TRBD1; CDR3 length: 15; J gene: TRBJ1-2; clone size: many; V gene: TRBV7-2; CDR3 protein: CASSLGTGLRDGYTF; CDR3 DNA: TGTGCCAGCAGCTTAGGGACAGGGCTTCGGGATGGCTACACCTTC
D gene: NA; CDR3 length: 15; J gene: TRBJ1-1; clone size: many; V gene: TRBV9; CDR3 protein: CASSRGLWENTEAFF; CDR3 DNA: TGTGCCAGCAGCCGAGGGTTGTGGGAGAACACTGAAGCTTTCTTT
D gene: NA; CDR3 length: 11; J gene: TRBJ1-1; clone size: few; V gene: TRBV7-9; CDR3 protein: CASSRNTEAFF; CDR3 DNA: TGTGCCAGCAGTCGGAACACTGAAGCTTTCTTT
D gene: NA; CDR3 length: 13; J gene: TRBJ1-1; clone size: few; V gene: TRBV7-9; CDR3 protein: CASFGAANTEAFF; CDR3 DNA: TGTGCCAGCTTCGGGGCCGCGAACACTGAAGCTTTCTTT
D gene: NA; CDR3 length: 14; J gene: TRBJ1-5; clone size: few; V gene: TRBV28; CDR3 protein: CASTMRGGNQPQHF; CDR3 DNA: TGTGCCAGCACCATGCGGGGGGGGAATCAGCCCCAGCATTTT
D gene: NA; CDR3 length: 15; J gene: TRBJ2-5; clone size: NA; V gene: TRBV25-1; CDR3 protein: CASSQFSGASETQYF; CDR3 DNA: TGTGCCAGCAGTCAGTTCTCGGGGGCTTCAGAGACCCAGTACTTC
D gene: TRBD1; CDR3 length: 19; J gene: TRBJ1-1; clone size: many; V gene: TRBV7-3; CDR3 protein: CASSLMAPWTGGRNTEAFF; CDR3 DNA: TGTGCCAGCAGCTTAATGGCCCCATGGACAGGGGGGAGGAACACTGAAGCTTTCTTT
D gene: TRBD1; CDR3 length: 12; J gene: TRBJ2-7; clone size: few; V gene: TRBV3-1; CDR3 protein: CASSLTGSGQYF; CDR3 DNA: TGTGCCAGCAGCTTGACAGGGAGCGGGCAGTACTTC
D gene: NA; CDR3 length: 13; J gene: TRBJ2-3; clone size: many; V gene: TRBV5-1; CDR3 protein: CASSFPATDTQYF; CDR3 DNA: TGCGCCAGCAGCTTCCCGGCGACGGATACGCAGTATTTT
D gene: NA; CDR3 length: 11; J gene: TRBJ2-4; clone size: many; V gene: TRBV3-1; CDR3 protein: CASSQKNIQYF; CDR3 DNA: TGTGCCAGCAGCCAAAAAAACATTCAGTACTTC
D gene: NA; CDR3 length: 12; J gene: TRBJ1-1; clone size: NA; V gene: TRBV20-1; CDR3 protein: CSASFSDTEAFF; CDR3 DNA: TGCAGTGCGTCGTTTTCGGACACTGAAGCTTTCTTT
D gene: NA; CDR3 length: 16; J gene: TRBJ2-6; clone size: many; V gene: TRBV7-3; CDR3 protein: CASSLALGTGANVLTF; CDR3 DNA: TGTGCCAGCAGCTTGGCGCTGGGGACTGGGGCCAACGTCCTGACTTTC
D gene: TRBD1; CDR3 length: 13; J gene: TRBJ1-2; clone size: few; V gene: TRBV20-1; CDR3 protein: CSATARTGDGYTF; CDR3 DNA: TGCAGTGCCACCGCCCGGACAGGGGATGGCTACACCTTC
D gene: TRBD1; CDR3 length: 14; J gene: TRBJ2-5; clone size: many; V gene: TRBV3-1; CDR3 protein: CASSPGTGQETQYF; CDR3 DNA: TGTGCCAGCAGCCCCGGGACAGGGCAAGAGACCCAGTACTTC
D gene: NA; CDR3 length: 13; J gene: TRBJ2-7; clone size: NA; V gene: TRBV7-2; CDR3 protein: CASSSDDSFEQYF; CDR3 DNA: TGTGCCAGCAGCTCCGACGATAGCTTCGAGCAGTACTTC
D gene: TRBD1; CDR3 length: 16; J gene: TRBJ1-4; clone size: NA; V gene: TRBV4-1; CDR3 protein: CASSRVGTGTNEKLFF; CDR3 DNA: TGCGCCAGCAGCCGGGTCGGGACAGGAACTAATGAAAAACTGTTTTTT
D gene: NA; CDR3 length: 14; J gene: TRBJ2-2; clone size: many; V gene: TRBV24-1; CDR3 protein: CATSADRRTGELFF; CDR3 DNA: TGTGCCACCAGTGCCGACAGGCGGACCGGGGAGCTGTTTTTT
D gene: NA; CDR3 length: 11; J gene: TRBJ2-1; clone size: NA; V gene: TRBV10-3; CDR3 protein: CAISEQVEQFF; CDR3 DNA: TGTGCCATCAGTGAGCAGGTTGAGCAGTTCTTC
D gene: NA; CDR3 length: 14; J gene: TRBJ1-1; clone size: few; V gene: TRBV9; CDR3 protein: CASSVAGPNTEAFF; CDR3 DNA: TGTGCCAGCAGCGTAGCAGGACCGAACACTGAAGCTTTCTTT
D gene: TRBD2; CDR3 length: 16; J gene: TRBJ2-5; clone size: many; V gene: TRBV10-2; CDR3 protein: CASTPRLAGSKETQYF; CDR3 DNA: TGCGCCAGCACCCCTCGGCTAGCGGGGTCCAAAGAGACCCAGTACTTC
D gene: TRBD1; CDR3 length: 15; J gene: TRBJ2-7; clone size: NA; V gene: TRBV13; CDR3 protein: CASSPTGQGAGEQYF; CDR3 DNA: TGTGCCAGCAGCCCGACCGGACAGGGGGCTGGCGAGCAGTACTTC
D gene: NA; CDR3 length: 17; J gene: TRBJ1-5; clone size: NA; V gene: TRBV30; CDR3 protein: CAWSIGRVGVSNQPQHF; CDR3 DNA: TGTGCCTGGAGCATCGGAAGGGTCGGGGTTAGCAATCAGCCCCAGCATTTT
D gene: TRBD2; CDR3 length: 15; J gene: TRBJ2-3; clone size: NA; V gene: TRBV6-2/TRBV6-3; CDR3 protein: CASSYPSGFTDTQYF; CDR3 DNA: TGTGCCAGCAGTTACCCTAGCGGTTTCACAGATACGCAGTATTTT
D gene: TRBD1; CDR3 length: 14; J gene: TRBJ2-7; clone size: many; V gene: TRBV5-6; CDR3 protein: CASSRDRGRYEQYF; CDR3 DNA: TGTGCCAGCAGCCGGGACAGGGGGCGCTACGAGCAGTACTTC
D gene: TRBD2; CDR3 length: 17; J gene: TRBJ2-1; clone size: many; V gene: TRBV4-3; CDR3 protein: CASSQEGPGGLSNEQFF; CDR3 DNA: TGCGCCAGCAGCCAAGAAGGTCCGGGGGGGCTTTCGAATGAGCAGTTCTTC
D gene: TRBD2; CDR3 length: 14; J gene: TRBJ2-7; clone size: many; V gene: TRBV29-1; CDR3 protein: CSVEGGGPSYEQYF; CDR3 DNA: TGCAGCGTTGAAGGCGGGGGGCCCTCCTACGAGCAGTACTTC
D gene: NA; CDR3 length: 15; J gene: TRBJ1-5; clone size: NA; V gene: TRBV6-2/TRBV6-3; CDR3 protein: CASSYWGNSNQPQHF; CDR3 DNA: TGTGCCAGCAGTTACTGGGGAAACAGCAATCAGCCCCAGCATTTT
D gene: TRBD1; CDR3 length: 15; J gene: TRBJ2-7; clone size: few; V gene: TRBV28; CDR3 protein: CASSSTGVSSYEQYF; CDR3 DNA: TGTGCCAGCAGTTCAACAGGGGTCTCCTCCTACGAGCAGTACTTC
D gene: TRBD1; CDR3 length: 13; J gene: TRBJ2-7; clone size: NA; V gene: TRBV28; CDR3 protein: CASSPWTGDEQYF; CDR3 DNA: TGTGCCAGCAGTCCATGGACAGGGGACGAGCAGTACTTC
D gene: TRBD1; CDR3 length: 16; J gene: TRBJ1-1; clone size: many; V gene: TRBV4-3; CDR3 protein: CASSQMQGVMNTEAFF; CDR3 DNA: TGCGCCAGCAGCCAGATGCAGGGGGTGATGAACACTGAAGCTTTCTTT
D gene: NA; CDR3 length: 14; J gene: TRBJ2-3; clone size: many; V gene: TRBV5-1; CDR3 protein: CASSLAGGSDTQYF; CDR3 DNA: TGCGCCAGCAGCTTGGCCGGTGGATCAGATACGCAGTATTTT
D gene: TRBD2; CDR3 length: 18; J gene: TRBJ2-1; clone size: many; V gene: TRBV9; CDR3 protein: CASSVATEGLADMAEQFF; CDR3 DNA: TGTGCCAGCAGCGTAGCTACAGAGGGACTAGCGGATATGGCTGAGCAGTTCTTC
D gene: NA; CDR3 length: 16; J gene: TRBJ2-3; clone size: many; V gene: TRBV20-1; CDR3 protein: CSARGPAGTSTDTQYF; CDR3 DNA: TGCAGTGCTAGAGGGCCGGCGGGAACTAGCACAGATACGCAGTATTTT
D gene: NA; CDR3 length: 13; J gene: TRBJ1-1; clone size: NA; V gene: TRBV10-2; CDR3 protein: CASSRPDGTEAFF; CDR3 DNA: TGCGCCAGCAGTCGACCGGACGGGACTGAAGCTTTCTTT
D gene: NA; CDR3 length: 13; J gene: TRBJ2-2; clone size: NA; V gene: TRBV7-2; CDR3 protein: CASSPRSTGELFF; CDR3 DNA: TGTGCCAGCAGTCCTCGTAGCACCGGGGAGCTGTTTTTT